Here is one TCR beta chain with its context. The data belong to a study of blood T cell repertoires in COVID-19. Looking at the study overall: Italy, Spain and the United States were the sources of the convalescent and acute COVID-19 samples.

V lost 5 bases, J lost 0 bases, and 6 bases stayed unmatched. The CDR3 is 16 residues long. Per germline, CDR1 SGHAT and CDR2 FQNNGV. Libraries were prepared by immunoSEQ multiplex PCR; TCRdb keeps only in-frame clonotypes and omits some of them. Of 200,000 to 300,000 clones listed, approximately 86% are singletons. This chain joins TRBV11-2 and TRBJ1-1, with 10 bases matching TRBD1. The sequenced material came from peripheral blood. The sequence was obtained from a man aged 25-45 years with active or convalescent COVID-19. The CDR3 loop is CASSPWDRGMNTEAFF. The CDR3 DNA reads TGTGCCAGCAGCCCCTGGGACAGGGGAATGAACACTGAAGCTTTCTTT. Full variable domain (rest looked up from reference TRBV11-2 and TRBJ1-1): EAGVAQSPRYKIIEKRQSVAFWCNPISGHATLYWYQQILGQGPKLLIQFQNNGVVDDSQLPKDRFSAERLKGVDSTLKIQPAKLEDSAVYLCASSPWDRGMNTEAFFGQGTRLTVV.